The rows below give T cell receptor beta chains drawn from one sample of a study of control samples from healthy donors and cancer patients. Profiling relied on immunoSEQ multiplex PCR, and the TCRdb table lists in-frame clones only, not all of them. Altogether under 60,000 clones are present, 94% being singletons, with the ten largest covering around 3.7%. The sequenced sample was blood. The receptors originated from a man aged 30-40 years in good health. Both conserved end residues are part of each CDR3. The D gene is left open where the match is weak. Rows give clone size only sometimes, using once, few, many, or a class for an expanded clone.

TRBJ1-5	NA	TRBV19	NA	CASSWPQHF	TGTGCCAGTAGTTGGCCCCAGCATTTT
TRBJ1-1	NA	TRBV19	once	CASRWDPQGGTEAFF	TGTGCCAGTAGATGGGATCCCCAGGGCGGAACTGAAGCTTTCTTT
TRBJ2-7	NA	TRBV15	few	CATSTNSGTGDYEQYF	TGTGCCACCAGCACCAACTCCGGGACTGGAGACTACGAGCAGTACTTC
TRBJ1-1	TRBD1	TRBV28	NA	CASSTTGGKNTEAFF	TGTGCCAGCAGTACAACAGGGGGGAAGAACACTGAAGCTTTCTTT
TRBJ2-2	NA	TRBV24-1	NA	CATATTVPNTGELFF	TGTGCCACCGCTACGACAGTTCCAAACACCGGGGAGCTGTTTTTT
TRBJ1-4	NA	TRBV4-1	NA	CASSPLNEKLFF	TGCGCCAGCAGCCCCCTAAATGAAAAACTGTTTTTT
TRBJ1-2	NA	TRBV25-1	NA	CASSDQGIGHGYTF	TGTGCCAGCAGTGACCAGGGGATAGGTCATGGCTACACCTTC
TRBJ2-1	NA	TRBV5-1	once	CASSLEGPRLSEQFF	TGCGCCAGCAGCTTGGAAGGACCCCGTTTAAGCGAGCAGTTCTTC
TRBJ2-3	TRBD1	TRBV25-1	NA	CASSGHTGGTDTQYF	TGTGCCAGCAGTGGTCATACAGGGGGCACAGATACGCAGTATTTT
TRBJ1-6	TRBD1	TRBV5-1	NA	CASRGQSSYNSPLHF	TGCGCCAGCAGGGGACAGAGCTCCTATAATTCACCCCTCCACTTT
TRBJ1-1	NA	TRBV6-5	NA	CASSRRGGGNTEAFF	TGTGCCAGCAGCCGTCGGGGAGGGGGGAACACTGAAGCTTTCTTT
TRBJ1-5	NA	TRBV19	NA	CASLEPRHGNQPQHF	TGTGCCAGTCTCGAGCCCAGGCATGGCAATCAGCCCCAGCATTTT
TRBJ2-7	NA	TRBV3-1/TRBV3-2	few	CASSPQVSYEQYF	TGTGCCAGCAGCCCCCAGGTCTCCTACGAGCAGTACTTC